This section outlines one TCR beta chain sequence together with its context. Its antigen is not identified. Full-length variable regions came from constant-region reverse primers plus semi-nested Nested Universal Primer A PCR. MiXCR, applied by TCRdb to the 5' RACE reads, yields one record per CDR3 protein. This table holds tens of thousands of distinct CDR3 sequences, around a quarter found once. V was clipped by 3 bases and J by 5 bases; unmatched bases: 5. This CDR3 has 15 amino acids. Germline V gene lookup returns CDR1 KGHDR and CDR2 SFDVKD. Study results and limitations: The larger cohort examined one V-J beta rearrangement, not whole repertoires.

What was sequenced was tumor-infiltrating memory CD4+ T cells sorted from the breast tumor. The subset is: memory CD4+ T cells, CD4+CD45RO+CD25-. The chain combines TRBV24-1 with TRBJ2-5; 10 nucleotides match TRBD2. The sequence was collected from a female donor with breast cancer. CDR3 sequence reads: CATSDSGRATETQYF. The CDR3 DNA reads TGTGCCACCAGTGATAGCGGGAGGGCCACGGAGACCCAGTACTTC.